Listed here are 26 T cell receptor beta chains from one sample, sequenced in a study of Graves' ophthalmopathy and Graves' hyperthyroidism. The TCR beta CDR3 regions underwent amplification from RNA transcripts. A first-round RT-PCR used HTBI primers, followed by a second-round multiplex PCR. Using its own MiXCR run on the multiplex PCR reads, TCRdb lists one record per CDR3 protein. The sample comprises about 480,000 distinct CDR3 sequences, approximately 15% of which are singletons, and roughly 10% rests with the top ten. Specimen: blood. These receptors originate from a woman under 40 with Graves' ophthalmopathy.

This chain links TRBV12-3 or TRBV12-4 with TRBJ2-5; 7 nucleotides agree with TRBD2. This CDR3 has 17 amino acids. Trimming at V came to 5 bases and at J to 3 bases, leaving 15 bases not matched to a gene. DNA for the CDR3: TGTGCCAGCAGTCCTAGGCGTGGGGAGCGGGGTAAAGAGACCCAGTACTTC. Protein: CASSPRRGERGKETQYF.

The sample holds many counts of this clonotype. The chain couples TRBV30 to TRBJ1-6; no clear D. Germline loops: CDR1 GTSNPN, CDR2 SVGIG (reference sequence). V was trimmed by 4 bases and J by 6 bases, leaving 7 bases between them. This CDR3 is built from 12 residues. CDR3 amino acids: CAWNGGNSPLHF. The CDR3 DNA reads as TGTGCCTGGAACGGAGGTAATTCACCCCTCCACTTT.

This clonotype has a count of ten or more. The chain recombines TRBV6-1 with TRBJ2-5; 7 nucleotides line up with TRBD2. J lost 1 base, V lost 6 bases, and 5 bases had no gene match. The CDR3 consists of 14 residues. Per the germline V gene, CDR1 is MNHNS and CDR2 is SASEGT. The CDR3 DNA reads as TGTGCCAGCAGGCAAGCGGGACGCCAAGAGACCCAGTACTTC. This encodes CASRQAGRQETQYF.

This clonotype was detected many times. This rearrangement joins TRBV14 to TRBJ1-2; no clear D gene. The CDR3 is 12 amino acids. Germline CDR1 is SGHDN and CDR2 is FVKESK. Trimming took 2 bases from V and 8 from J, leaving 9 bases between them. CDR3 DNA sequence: TGTGCCAGCAGCCAATACACGGGGGGCTACACCTTC. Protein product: CASSQYTGGYTF. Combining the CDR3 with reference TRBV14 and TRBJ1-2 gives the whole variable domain EAGVTQFPSHSVIEKGQTVTLRCDPISGHDNLYWYRRVMGKEIKFLLHFVKESKQDESGMPNNRFLAERTGGTYSTLKVQPAELEDSGVYFCASSQYTGGYTFGSGTRLTVV.

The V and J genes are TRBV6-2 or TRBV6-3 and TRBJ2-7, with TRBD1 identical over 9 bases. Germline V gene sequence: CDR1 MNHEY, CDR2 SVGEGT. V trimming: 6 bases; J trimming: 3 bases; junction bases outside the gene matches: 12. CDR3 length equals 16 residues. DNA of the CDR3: TGTGCCAGCAGCTACGGGAAAACAGGGGGCCGCTACGAGCAGTACTTC. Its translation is CASSYGKTGGRYEQYF.

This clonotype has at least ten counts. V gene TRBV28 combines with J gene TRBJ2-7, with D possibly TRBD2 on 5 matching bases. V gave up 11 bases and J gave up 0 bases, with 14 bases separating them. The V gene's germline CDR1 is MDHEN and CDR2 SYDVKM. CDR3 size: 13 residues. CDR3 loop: CASSGVSSYEQYF. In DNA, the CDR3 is TGTGCCTCCTCCGGGGTTAGCTCCTACGAGCAGTACTTC.

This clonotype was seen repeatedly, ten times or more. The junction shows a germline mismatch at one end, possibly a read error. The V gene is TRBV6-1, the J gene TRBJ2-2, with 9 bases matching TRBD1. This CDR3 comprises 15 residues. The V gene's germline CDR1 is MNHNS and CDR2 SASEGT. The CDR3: CVSSEGTGSTGELFF. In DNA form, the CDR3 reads TGTGTCAGCAGTGAAGGGACAGGGTCCACCGGGGAGCTGTTTTTT.

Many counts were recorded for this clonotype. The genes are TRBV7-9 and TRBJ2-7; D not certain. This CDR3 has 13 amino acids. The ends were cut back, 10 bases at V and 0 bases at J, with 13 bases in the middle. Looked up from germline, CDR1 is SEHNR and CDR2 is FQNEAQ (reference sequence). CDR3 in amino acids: CATYALSSYEQYF. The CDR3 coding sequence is TGTGCCACCTATGCGTTAAGCTCCTACGAGCAGTACTTC.

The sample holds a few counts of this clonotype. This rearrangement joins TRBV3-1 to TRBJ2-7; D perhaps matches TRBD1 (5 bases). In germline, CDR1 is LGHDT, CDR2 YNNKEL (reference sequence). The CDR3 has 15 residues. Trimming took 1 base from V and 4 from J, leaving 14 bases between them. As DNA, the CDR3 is TGTGCCAGCAGCCAAGGAACGGGCCAGGGTTACGAGCAGTACTTC. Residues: CASSQGTGQGYEQYF.

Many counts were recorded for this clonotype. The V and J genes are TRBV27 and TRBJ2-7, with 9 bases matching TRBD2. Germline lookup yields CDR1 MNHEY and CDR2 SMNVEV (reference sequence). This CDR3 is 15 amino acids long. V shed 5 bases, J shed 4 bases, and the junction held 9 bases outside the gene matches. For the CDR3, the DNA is TGTGCCAGCAGTCCCTTAGCGGGAGCCCATTACGAGCAGTACTTC. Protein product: CASSPLAGAHYEQYF.

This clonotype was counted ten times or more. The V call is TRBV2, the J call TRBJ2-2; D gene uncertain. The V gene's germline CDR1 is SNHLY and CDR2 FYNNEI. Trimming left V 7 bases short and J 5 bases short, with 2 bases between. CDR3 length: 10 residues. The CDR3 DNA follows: TGTGCCAGCAAAACCGGGGAGCTGTTTTTT. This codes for CASKTGELFF.

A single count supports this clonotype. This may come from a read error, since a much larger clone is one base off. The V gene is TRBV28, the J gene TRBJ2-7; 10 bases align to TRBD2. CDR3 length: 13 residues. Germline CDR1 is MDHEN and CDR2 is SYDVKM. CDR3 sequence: CASGLRGLAAPYF. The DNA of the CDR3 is TGTGCCAGCGGTTTGCGTGGACTAGCGGCACCATACTTC. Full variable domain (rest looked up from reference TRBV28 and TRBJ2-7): DVKVTQSSRYLVKRTGEKVFLECVQDMDHENMFWYRQDPGLGLRLIYFSYDVKMKEKGDIPEGYSVSREKKERFSLILESASTNQTSMYLCASGLRGLAAPYFGPGTRLTVT.

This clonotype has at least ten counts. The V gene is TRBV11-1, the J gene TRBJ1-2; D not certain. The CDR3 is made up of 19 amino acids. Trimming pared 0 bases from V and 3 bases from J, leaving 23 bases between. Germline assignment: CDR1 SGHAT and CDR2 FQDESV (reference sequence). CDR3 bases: TGTGCCAGCAGCTTAGCGCTTGGAGCTGGCCAGAACCTTTACTATGGCTACACCTTC. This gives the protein CASSLALGAGQNLYYGYTF.

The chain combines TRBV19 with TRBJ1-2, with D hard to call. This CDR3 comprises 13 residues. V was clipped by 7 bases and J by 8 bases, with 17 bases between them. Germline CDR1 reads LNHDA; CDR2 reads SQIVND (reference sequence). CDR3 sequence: CASIPGGAGGYTF. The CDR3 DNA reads TGTGCCAGTATTCCCGGAGGAGCGGGCGGCTACACCTTC.

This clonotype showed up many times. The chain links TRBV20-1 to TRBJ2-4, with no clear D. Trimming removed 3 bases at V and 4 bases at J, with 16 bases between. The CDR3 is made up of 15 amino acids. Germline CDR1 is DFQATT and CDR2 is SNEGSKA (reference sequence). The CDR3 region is CSASAPEQKKNIQYF. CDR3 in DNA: TGCAGTGCTAGCGCCCCGGAACAGAAAAAAAACATTCAGTACTTC.

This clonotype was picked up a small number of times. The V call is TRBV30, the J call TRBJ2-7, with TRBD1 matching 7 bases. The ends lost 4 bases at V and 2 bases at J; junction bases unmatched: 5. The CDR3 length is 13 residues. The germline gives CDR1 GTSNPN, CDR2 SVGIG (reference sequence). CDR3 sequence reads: CAWKSDRTYEQYF. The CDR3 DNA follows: TGTGCCTGGAAATCGGACAGGACCTACGAGCAGTACTTC.

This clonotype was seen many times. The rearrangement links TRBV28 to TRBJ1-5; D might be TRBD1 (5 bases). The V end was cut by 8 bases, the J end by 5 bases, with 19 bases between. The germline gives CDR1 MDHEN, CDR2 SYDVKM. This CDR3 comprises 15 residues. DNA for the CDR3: TGTGCCAGCCTTAAAGGGAAGCGGGGGGATCAGCCCCAGCATTTT. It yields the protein CASLKGKRGDQPQHF.

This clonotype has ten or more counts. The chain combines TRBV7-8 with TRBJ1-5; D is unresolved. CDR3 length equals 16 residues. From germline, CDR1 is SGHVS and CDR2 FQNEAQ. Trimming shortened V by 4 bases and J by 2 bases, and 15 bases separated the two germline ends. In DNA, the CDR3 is TGTGCCAGCAGCTCGGAGCGGGTGTGGGGCAATCAGCCCCAGCATTTT. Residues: CASSSERVWGNQPQHF.

CDR3 in amino acids: CASSPQQADPNSPLHF. Written as DNA, the CDR3 is TGTGCCAGCAGCCCACAACAGGCTGATCCGAATTCACCCCTCCACTTT. J is TRBJ1-6 and V is TRBV12-3 or TRBV12-4, with D perhaps matching TRBD1 (5 bases). The CDR3 contains 16 residues. V was pared by 6 bases and J by 7 bases, with 19 bases between.

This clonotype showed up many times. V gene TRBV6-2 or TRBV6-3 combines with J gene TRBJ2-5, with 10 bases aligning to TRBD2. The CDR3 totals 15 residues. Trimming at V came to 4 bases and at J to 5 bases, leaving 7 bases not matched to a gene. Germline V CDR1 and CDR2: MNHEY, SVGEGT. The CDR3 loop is CASSLSGGALETQYF. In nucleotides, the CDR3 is TGTGCCAGCAGTTTAAGCGGGGGGGCCCTCGAGACCCAGTACTTC.

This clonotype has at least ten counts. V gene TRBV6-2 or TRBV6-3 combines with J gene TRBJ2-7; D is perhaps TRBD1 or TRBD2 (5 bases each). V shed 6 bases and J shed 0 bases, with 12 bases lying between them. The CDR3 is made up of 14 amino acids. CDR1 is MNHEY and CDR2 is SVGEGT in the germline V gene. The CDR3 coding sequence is TGTGCCAGCAGGATTTGGGACGGCTCCTACGAGCAGTACTTC. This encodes CASRIWDGSYEQYF.

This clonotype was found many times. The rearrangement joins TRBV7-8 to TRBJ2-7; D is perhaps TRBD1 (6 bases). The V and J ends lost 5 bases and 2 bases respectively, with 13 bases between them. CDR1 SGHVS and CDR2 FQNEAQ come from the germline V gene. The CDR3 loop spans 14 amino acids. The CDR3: CASSTHDRTYEQYF. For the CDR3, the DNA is TGTGCCAGCAGCACCCACGACAGGACCTACGAGCAGTACTTC. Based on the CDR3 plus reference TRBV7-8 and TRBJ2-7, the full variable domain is GAGVSQSPRYKVAKRGQDVALRCDPISGHVSLFWYQQALGQGPEFLTYFQNEAQLDKSGLPSDRFFAERPEGSVSTLKIQRTQQEDSAVYLCASSTHDRTYEQYFGPGTRLTVT.

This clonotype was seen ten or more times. The CDR3 region has the DNA TGTGCCAGCTCACCACGGCACGGAGGGGGCGAATACGAGCAGTACTTC. Translation gives CASSPRHGGGEYEQYF. The chain recombines TRBV18 with TRBJ2-7; the D gene is possibly TRBD1 (7 bases). CDR1 is KGHSH and CDR2 is LQKENI in the germline V gene. The CDR3 runs to 16 residues. Trimming took 1 base from V and 4 from J, leaving 17 bases between them.

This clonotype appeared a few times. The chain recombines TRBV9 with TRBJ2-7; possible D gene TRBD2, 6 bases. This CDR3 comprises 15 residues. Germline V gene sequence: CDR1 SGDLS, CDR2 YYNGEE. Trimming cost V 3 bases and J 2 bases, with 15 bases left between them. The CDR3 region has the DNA TGTGCCAGCAGCGGTTCGGACGGAGGGCCCTACGAGCAGTACTTC. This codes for CASSGSDGGPYEQYF.

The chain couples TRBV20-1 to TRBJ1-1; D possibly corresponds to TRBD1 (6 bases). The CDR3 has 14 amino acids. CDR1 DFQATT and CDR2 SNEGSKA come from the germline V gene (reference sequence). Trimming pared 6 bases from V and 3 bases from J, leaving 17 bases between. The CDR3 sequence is CSARRGAQHTEAFF. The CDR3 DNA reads TGCAGTGCCCGCCGGGGGGCGCAGCACACTGAAGCTTTCTTT.

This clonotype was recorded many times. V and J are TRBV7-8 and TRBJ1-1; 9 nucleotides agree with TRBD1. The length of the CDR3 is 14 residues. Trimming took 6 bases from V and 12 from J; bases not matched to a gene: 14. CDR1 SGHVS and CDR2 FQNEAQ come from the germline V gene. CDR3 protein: CASRSQTGTGQTFF. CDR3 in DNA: TGTGCCAGCAGATCACAGACCGGGACAGGGCAGACTTTCTTT.